Following are 25 T cell receptor beta chains from one sample sequenced in a study of blood T cell repertoires in COVID-19 (dated by TCRdb to 2020 to 2021). The library was prepared using the immunoSEQ multiplex PCR assay. The immuneACCESS repertoire file appears here via TCRdb, limited to in-frame rearrangements. These files lack a portion of the clones; in checked studies, under half of the deficit traces to unresolved V genes, and the cause of the others is not known. The sample table records roughly 64,000 clones; over 60% of these occur just once. The top ten hold roughly 4.8% of the sample. The specimen was peripheral blood. These receptors all stem from a human donor in a cohort sampled during active COVID-19.

This chain uses TRBV10-3 with TRBJ1-5; tentative D call: TRBD1 (6 bases). Germline loops: CDR1 ENHRY, CDR2 SYGVKD. Trimming took off 8 bases at V and 5 bases at J, with 13 bases between the two ends. The length of the CDR3 is 13 residues. The CDR3 protein is CAIAGAQDQPQHF. The CDR3 nucleotides are TGTGCCATCGCGGGGGCGCAAGATCAGCCCCAGCATTTT.

The CDR3 sequence: CASSLVGGEAFF. The CDR3 DNA follows: TGTGCCAGCAGCTTGGTGGGCGGGGAAGCTTTCTTT. The chain links TRBV5-6 to TRBJ1-1; D ambiguous. Germline V lookup: CDR1 SGHDT, CDR2 YYEEEE. The CDR3 extends over 12 amino acids. The V gene lost 0 bases and the J gene lost 8 bases, with 8 bases spanning the gap.

CDR3 DNA sequence: TGTGCCAGCAGCCAAATTGAGCAGTTCTTC. Encoded protein: CASSQIEQFF. The chain joins TRBV7-2 to TRBJ2-1; D is ambiguous. The CDR3 is made up of 10 amino acids. Germline V lookup: CDR1 SGHTA, CDR2 FQGNSA. Trimming shortened V by 5 bases and J by 9 bases, and 5 bases separated the two germline ends.

The rearrangement joins TRBV2 to TRBJ2-1, with 7 bases matching TRBD2. The germline CDR1 and CDR2 sequences are SNHLY and FYNNEI. V was clipped by 6 bases and J by 2 bases; unmatched bases: 7. This CDR3 has 15 amino acids. The CDR3 nucleotides are TGTGCCAGCAGGCCGGCCACTAGCGCCTACAATGAGCAGTTCTTC. Encoded protein: CASRPATSAYNEQFF.

The rearrangement joins TRBV4-1 to TRBJ2-3; possibly TRBD2 for D (6 bases). CDR1 and CDR2 (germline): MGHRA, YSYEKL. V lost 4 bases and J lost 2, with 10 bases in between. This CDR3 region has 14 residues. CDR3 loop: CASSPLAYTDTQYF. Here the CDR3 DNA reads TGCGCCAGCAGCCCCCTAGCGTACACAGATACGCAGTATTTT.

This clone was counted once. The chain couples TRBV29-1 to TRBJ1-1; D not certain. CDR1 and CDR2 (germline): SQVTM, ANQGSEA. This CDR3 has 14 amino acids. V lost 0 bases, J lost 4 bases, and 12 bases lay in between. The CDR3 loop reads CSVEDQTGSTEAFF. DNA of the CDR3: TGCAGCGTTGAAGATCAAACGGGGAGCACTGAAGCTTTCTTT.

The table lists this clone with a count of one. V usage is TRBV2 and J usage is TRBJ2-7, with D uncertain. The CDR3 is 11 amino acids. The germline V gene has CDR1 SNHLY and CDR2 FYNNEI. V lost 8 bases and J 3 bases, leaving 8 bases between the germline ends. The CDR3 sequence: CASQSDYEQYF. As DNA, the CDR3 is TGTGCCAGCCAGTCAGACTACGAGCAGTACTTC.

This clone was seen just once. J is TRBJ2-2 and V is TRBV18; TRBD2 matches 8 bases. V dropped 1 base and J dropped 1; count of bases not matched to a gene: 2. The CDR3 contains 16 residues. CDR1 and CDR2 from the germline V gene are KGHSH and LQKENI. The CDR3 spells CASSPLLAGNTGELFF. CDR3 bases: TGTGCCAGCTCACCACTGCTAGCGGGGAACACCGGGGAGCTGTTTTTT.

The chain carries TRBV11-2 and TRBJ2-5, with 7 positions matching TRBD2. Germline CDR1 SGHAT, CDR2 FQNNGV. V shed 1 base, J shed 2 bases, and the junction held 7 bases outside the gene matches. The CDR3 is 16 amino acids. The CDR3 region has the DNA TGTGCCAGCAGCTTAGGGCCTAGCGGTCCACAAGAGACCCAGTACTTC. This encodes CASSLGPSGPQETQYF.

The CDR3 DNA reads TGTGCCAGCAGACTCGGACAGGGCCTTTCACCCCTCCACTTT. This gives the protein CASRLGQGLSPLHF. This chain connects TRBV6-6 to TRBJ1-6, with TRBD1 matching 8 bases. With V trimmed by 6 bases and J by 9 bases, 7 bases remained unmatched. Germline V gives CDR1 MNHNY, CDR2 SVGAGI (reference sequence). CDR3 length: 14 amino acids.

The chain couples TRBV4-2 to TRBJ2-7; TRBD1 is a possible D gene (5 bases). Between the trimmed V and J ends, which lost 4 bases and 6 bases, there was a span of 16 bases. The CDR3 contains 14 residues. Germline values: CDR1 LGHNA, CDR2 YNFKEQ. In nucleotides, the CDR3 is TGTGCCAGCAGCCTCAGCTCAGGGCAGGGCGAGCAGTACTTC. This sequence encodes CASSLSSGQGEQYF.

The V gene is TRBV3-1 (or the pseudogene TRBV3-2), the J gene TRBJ2-2; 9 nucleotides match TRBD2. Germline CDR1 reads LGHDT; CDR2 reads YNNKEL (reference sequence). CDR3 length: 17 amino acids. V lost 4 bases, J lost 4 bases, and 10 bases stayed unmatched. DNA of the CDR3: TGTGCCAGCAGCCCCTTTGCGGGGGGGCGGGGCACCGGGGAGCTGTTTTTT. Its translation: CASSPFAGGRGTGELFF.

The chain combines TRBV27 with TRBJ2-3; D gene uncertain. The CDR3 is 16 amino acids. Per the germline V gene, CDR1 is MNHEY and CDR2 is SMNVEV (reference sequence). V was cut by 5 bases and J by 3 bases, with 18 bases left in between. The CDR3: CASSPHVGRATDTQYF. In DNA form, the CDR3 reads TGTGCCAGCAGTCCCCATGTGGGTCGAGCGACAGATACGCAGTATTTT.

V usage is TRBV30 and J usage is TRBJ1-5; no clear D. Per germline, CDR1 GTSNPN and CDR2 SVGIG (reference sequence). CDR3 size: 13 residues. Trimming removed 5 bases at V and 4 bases at J, with 12 bases between. The CDR3 region is CAWGTGLNQPQHF. The CDR3 DNA sequence: TGTGCCTGGGGCACCGGGTTGAATCAGCCCCAGCATTTT.

The chain combines TRBV19 with TRBJ2-1; TRBD2 aligns across 12 bases. This CDR3 is built from 15 residues. CDR1 and CDR2 from the germline V gene are LNHDA and SQIVND (reference sequence). V was pared by 5 bases and J by 8 bases, with 7 bases of the junction left unmatched. CDR3 nucleotide sequence: TGTGCCAGTAGTCAAAGGACTAGCGGGAATTATGAGCAGTTCTTC. Protein: CASSQRTSGNYEQFF. Drawing the rest from reference TRBV19 and TRBJ2-1, the complete variable domain is DGGITQSPKYLFRKEGQNVTLSCEQNLNHDAMYWYRQDPGQGLRLIYYSQIVNDFQKGDIAEGYSVSREKKESFPLTVTSAQKNPTAFYLCASSQRTSGNYEQFFGPGTRLTVL.

This clone has just one count. The V call is TRBV19, the J call TRBJ1-5; D might be TRBD1 (5 bases). Germline V gene lookup returns CDR1 LNHDA and CDR2 SQIVND (reference sequence). The CDR3 is 17 amino acids. V was pared by 4 bases and J by 0 bases, with 16 bases between. The CDR3 sequence: CASSKTSGGNSNQPQHF. The CDR3 DNA reads as TGTGCCAGTAGTAAGACATCGGGGGGAAATAGCAATCAGCCCCAGCATTTT.

The V and J genes are TRBV3-1 (or the pseudogene TRBV3-2) and TRBJ2-2; 7 positions match TRBD2. The V gene end was trimmed by 4 bases and the J gene end by 5 bases; junction bases not matched to a gene: 7. The V gene's germline CDR1 is LGHDT and CDR2 YNNKEL (reference sequence). This CDR3 is built from 15 residues. The CDR3, as DNA: TGTGCCAGCAGCCGCTCCGGGGGAGGGACCGGGGAGCTGTTTTTT. Protein sequence: CASSRSGGGTGELFF.

The chain couples TRBV5-1 to TRBJ1-3, with 7 positions matching TRBD1. CDR1 and CDR2 (germline): SGHRS, YFSETQ. The CDR3 is 17 amino acids. V shed 0 bases, J shed 0 bases, and the junction held 6 bases outside the gene matches. The CDR3 DNA reads as TGCGCCAGCAGCTTGGATACCGGGACAGCCTCTGGAAACACCATATATTTT. Its protein is CASSLDTGTASGNTIYF.

J is TRBJ1-4 and V is TRBV21-1. TRBV21-1 is listed as a pseudogene. This CDR3 is 13 amino acids long. CDR3 region: CASSKLRGEKLFF. Written as DNA, the CDR3 is TGTGCCAGCAGCAAACTCCGGGGGGAAAAACTGTTTTTT.

The chain recombines TRBV27 with TRBJ2-6, with 8 bases lining up with TRBD1. Germline V gene lookup returns CDR1 MNHEY and CDR2 SMNVEV (reference sequence). Trimming at V came to 5 bases and at J to 0 bases, leaving 9 bases not matched to a gene. This CDR3 is built from 18 residues. In nucleotides, the CDR3 is TGTGCCAGCAGTAGATGGACAGGGAAGGGCTCTGGGGCCAACGTCCTGACTTTC. The encoded protein is CASSRWTGKGSGANVLTF.

The V call is TRBV7-2, the J call TRBJ1-6; 7 nucleotides match TRBD1. CDR3 length: 19 amino acids. CDR1 and CDR2 (germline): SGHTA, FQGNSA. Trimming cost V 7 bases and J 6 bases; bases outside gene matches: 21. The CDR3 loop is CASTSRRTWVRDSNSPLHF. The CDR3 DNA reads as TGTGCCAGCACCAGCAGGCGGACCTGGGTCCGGGACAGTAATTCACCCCTCCACTTT.

V is TRBV5-1 and J is TRBJ2-1, with D possibly TRBD1 on 6 matching bases. CDR1 is SGHRS, CDR2 YFSETQ, per germline. Trimming removed 1 base at V and 5 bases at J, with 10 bases between. The CDR3 has 14 residues. The CDR3 spells CASSLNRDHNEQFF. Here the CDR3 DNA reads TGCGCCAGCAGCTTGAACAGGGACCACAATGAGCAGTTCTTC.

The chain recombines TRBV4-3 with TRBJ1-2, with 7 nucleotides matching TRBD1. This CDR3 region has 15 residues. Per the germline V gene, CDR1 is LGHNA and CDR2 is YSLEER. V shed 3 bases, J shed 0 bases, and the junction held 4 bases outside the gene matches. CDR3 residues: CASSQPGQPNYGYTF. CDR3 nucleotides: TGCGCCAGCAGCCAGCCGGGACAGCCTAACTATGGCTACACCTTC.

This clone showed up just a few times. The gene calls are TRBV29-1 and TRBJ1-1; D call uncertain. Germline loops: CDR1 SQVTM, CDR2 ANQGSEA. The CDR3 loop spans 9 amino acids. V was clipped by 7 bases and J by 4 bases, with 4 bases between them. The CDR3 reads CSGGTEAFF. The CDR3 DNA reads as TGCAGCGGAGGCACTGAAGCTTTCTTT.

This sequence joins TRBV7-2 and TRBJ2-1; the match to TRBD2 covers 12 bases. The CDR3 sequence is 15 residues long. V trimming: 0 bases; J trimming: 7 bases; junction bases outside the gene matches: 1. Germline CDR1 reads SGHTA; CDR2 reads FQGNSA. The CDR3 sequence is CASSLALAGGNEQFF. Written as DNA, the CDR3 is TGTGCCAGCAGCTTAGCCCTAGCGGGGGGGAATGAGCAGTTCTTC.